These 9 T cell receptor beta chains originate from one sample sequenced in a study of T cells in Graves' hyperthyroidism and ophthalmopathy. TCR beta CDR3 regions were amplified from RNA transcripts. First-round RT-PCR targeting the TCR CDR3 was performed with the HTBI primer set. TCRdb redid the calling of the multiplex PCR reads with MiXCR, one entry per CDR3 protein. The table has about 290,000 distinct CDR3 sequences, approximately 13% seen once. The sequencing input was blood. Receptor source: a woman in her 40s with Graves' hyperthyroidism.

Ten or more counts support this clonotype. The rearrangement joins TRBV30 to TRBJ2-5; possible D gene TRBD2, 5 bases. The CDR3 totals 11 residues. V was trimmed by 2 bases and J by 5 bases, leaving 6 bases between them. Germline V gene lookup returns CDR1 GTSNPN and CDR2 SVGIG (reference sequence). CDR3 nucleotides: TGTGCCTGGAGTACGGGGGAGACCCAGTACTTC. This codes for CAWSTGETQYF.

This rearrangement joins TRBV14 to TRBJ2-7, with TRBD2 matching 8 bases. V trimming: 8 bases; J trimming: 3 bases; junction bases outside the gene matches: 12. Germline V gene sequence: CDR1 SGHDN, CDR2 FVKESK. This CDR3 comprises 15 residues. The CDR3, as DNA: TGTGCCAGCGGAAAGACAGGACTAGCTATCTACGAGCAGTACTTC. It translates to CASGKTGLAIYEQYF.

The chain links TRBV19 to TRBJ2-7; 8 nucleotides align to TRBD1. This CDR3 spans 15 amino acids. V lost 3 bases, J lost 4 bases, and 8 bases stayed unmatched. Germline V CDR1 and CDR2: LNHDA, SQIVND (reference sequence). Here the CDR3 DNA reads TGTGCCAGTAGTATTCTTGACGACAGGGGATACGAGCAGTACTTC. Its protein is CASSILDDRGYEQYF.

This clonotype was counted many times. The V gene is TRBV18, the J gene TRBJ1-1; 8 nucleotides align to TRBD1. After removal of 6 bases from V and 0 bases from J, the junction contained 9 bases not matched to a gene. The CDR3 is 16 amino acids. Germline V CDR1 and CDR2: KGHSH, LQKENI. CDR3 sequence: CASSLAQGEMNTEAFF. For the CDR3, the DNA is TGTGCCAGCTCCCTAGCACAGGGGGAGATGAACACTGAAGCTTTCTTT.

V is TRBV5-6 and J is TRBJ1-1; D call uncertain. CDR1 and CDR2 from the germline V gene are SGHDT and YYEEEE. The CDR3 sequence is 14 residues long. The V gene lost 5 bases and the J gene lost 1 base, with 12 bases spanning the gap. CDR3 sequence (DNA): TGTGCCAGCAGGGTTATAGAGAGGAACACTGAAGCTTTCTTT. This encodes CASRVIERNTEAFF.

This clonotype was seen at least ten times. The chain employs TRBV2 and TRBJ1-5; D uncertain. V gave up 8 bases and J gave up 0 bases, with 11 bases separating them. The V gene's germline CDR1 is SNHLY and CDR2 FYNNEI. The CDR3 sequence is 14 residues long. CDR3 coding DNA: TGTGCCAGCGGGGATTTTAATAGCAATCAGCCCCAGCATTTT. Its protein product is CASGDFNSNQPQHF.

This clonotype showed up many times. The chain recombines TRBV20-1 with TRBJ1-2; 7 bases match TRBD1. The V gene's germline CDR1 is DFQATT and CDR2 SNEGSKA (reference sequence). V lost 0 bases to trimming and J lost 1 base; unmatched junction nucleotides: 11. This CDR3 region has 17 residues. The CDR3 protein is CSARDPTSGTVNYGYTF. CDR3 in DNA: TGCAGTGCTAGAGATCCCACCTCGGGGACAGTTAACTATGGCTACACCTTC.

This clonotype occurred many times. The chain uses TRBV20-1 and TRBJ1-2, with 7 nucleotides matching TRBD1. Germline V CDR1 and CDR2: DFQATT, SNEGSKA (reference sequence). CDR3 length equals 12 residues. V lost 3 bases and J lost 5; bases outside the gene matches: 3. CDR3: CSASTTGYGYTF. CDR3 DNA: TGCAGTGCTAGTACGACAGGGTATGGCTACACCTTC.

The chain links TRBV5-1 to TRBJ2-2; TRBD2 agrees at 10 bases. This CDR3 is 15 amino acids long. After removal of 3 bases from V and 6 bases from J, the junction contained 5 bases not matched to a gene. Germline V CDR1 and CDR2: SGHRS, YFSETQ. The CDR3 is CASSSSGRVAGELFF. DNA for the CDR3: TGCGCCAGCAGCTCCAGCGGGAGGGTTGCCGGGGAGCTGTTTTTT. The whole variable domain, filled in from reference TRBV5-1 and TRBJ2-2, reads KAGVTQTPRYLIKTRGQQVTLSCSPISGHRSVSWYQQTPGQGLQFLFEYFSETQRNKGNFPGRFSGRQFSNSRSEMNVSTLELGDSALYLCASSSSGRVAGELFFGEGSRLTVL.